This TCR beta chain was recovered during a study of blood T cell repertoires in COVID-19. The V and J ends lost 3 bases and 6 bases, in that order; junction bases with no gene match: 7. This CDR3 spans 15 amino acids. Germline CDR1 LGHDT, CDR2 YNNKEL (reference sequence). Only in-frame clones appear in the TCRdb table, and some are missing; sequencing was by immunoSEQ multiplex PCR. The profile shows 55,000 to 95,000 clones, 81% of them singletons. The specimen sequenced was peripheral blood. The clonotype was recovered from a woman in her 70s with acute or convalescent COVID-19. This chain joins TRBV3-1 (or the pseudogene TRBV3-2) and TRBJ1-5; 8 positions agree with TRBD1. The CDR3 DNA reads TGTGCCAGCAGCCACCTCGGACAGGGTATTCAGCCCCAGCATTTT. It is translated as CASSHLGQGIQPQHF.